These T cell receptor beta chains were read from a single sample in a study of cytomegalovirus exposure and HLA in healthy donors. Libraries were prepared by immunoSEQ multiplex PCR; TCRdb keeps only in-frame clonotypes and omits some of them. There are approximately 150,000 clones in the sample; 77% occur only once, and around 1.5% lies in the top ten. The sequencing sample was made of PBMCs. The receptors shown here come from a woman in her thirties in good health and CMV-seropositive. The CDR3 runs from the conserved cysteine through the conserved F or W. A D gene is named only where the DNA matches it firmly. A clone size is listed for some rows: how often the clone was seen (once, few, many), or a class if it is expanded.

V gene	J gene	clone size	D gene	CDR3 DNA	CDR3 protein
TRBV2	TRBJ2-5	NA	TRBD1	TGTGCCAGCAGTGAGCTGACAGGGCAAGAGACCCAGTACTTC	CASSELTGQETQYF
TRBV7-3	TRBJ1-1	NA	NA	TGTGCCAGCAGCTTAAATGCGGTTGAGAAGGCTTTCTTT	CASSLNAVEKAFF
TRBV5-4	TRBJ2-1	NA	TRBD2	TGTGCCAGCAGCTTGGAACTAGCGGGGAACAATGAGCAGTTCTTC	CASSLELAGNNEQFF
TRBV9	TRBJ2-7	NA	NA	TGTGCCAGCAGCGTAGGTCCAGGACTATTAGACTACGAGCAGTACTTC	CASSVGPGLLDYEQYF
TRBV19	TRBJ2-2	NA	NA	TGTGCCAGTAGTCATTCTGGGCGCACGAACACCGGGGAGCTGTTTTTT	CASSHSGRTNTGELFF
TRBV5-5	TRBJ2-3	NA	NA	TGTGCCAGCAGCTTTAATCCTCAGGCTCCAGTTTTCACAGATACGCAGTATTTT	CASSFNPQAPVFTDTQYF
TRBV11-3	TRBJ2-1	once	TRBD2	TGTGCCAGCAGCTTGGGACTAGCGGGAATCAATGAGCAGTTCTTC	CASSLGLAGINEQFF
TRBV6-5	TRBJ1-1	NA	TRBD1	TGTGCCAGCAGTCGTCAGGGGGCACGTACTGAAGCTTTCTTT	CASSRQGARTEAFF
TRBV28	TRBJ1-4	NA	TRBD1	TGTGCCAGCAGTTTGGGGCTCGAGACAGGGGGAGAAAAACTGTTTTTT	CASSLGLETGGEKLFF
TRBV6-1	TRBJ1-5	once	TRBD1	TGTGCCAGCACCGTACAGGGGCACAATCAGCCCCAGCATTTT	CASTVQGHNQPQHF
TRBV12-5	TRBJ1-5	few	NA	TGTGCTAGTGGTCGGGACACCCATAGCAATCAGCCCCAGCATTTT	CASGRDTHSNQPQHF
TRBV4-3	TRBJ1-2	NA	NA	TGCGCCAGCAGCCAAGGAGTGAGTAGCGACGGAGATGGCTACACCTTC	CASSQGVSSDGDGYTF
TRBV30	TRBJ2-1	NA	TRBD2	TGTGCCTGGGACCTCGGGACTAGCGGGCCAAGCTCCTACAATGAGCAGTTCTTC	CAWDLGTSGPSSYNEQFF
TRBV7-3	TRBJ2-1	NA	TRBD2	TGTGCCAGCAGCTTATCGGGCGGGAGGGCCTGGAATGAGCAGTTCTTC	CASSLSGGRAWNEQFF
TRBV4-2	TRBJ2-7	NA	NA	TGTGCCAGCAGCCAAGAGGAGGGGAGCTCCTACGAGCAGTACTTC	CASSQEEGSSYEQYF
TRBV7-2	TRBJ2-5	few	NA	TGTGCCAGCAGCTTTAGCGTCCAAGAGACCCAGTACTTC	CASSFSVQETQYF
TRBV4-3	TRBJ2-1	once	TRBD2	TGCGCCAGCAGCCAAGGGGGCCGGGGGGTCCGCTCCTACAATGAGCAGTTCTTC	CASSQGGRGVRSYNEQFF
TRBV9	TRBJ2-1	NA	TRBD2	TGTGCCAGCAGCGAAAGCCCTAGCGGTTACGCGGGGAATGAGCAGTTCTTC	CASSESPSGYAGNEQFF
TRBV5-1	TRBJ1-1	NA	NA	TGCGCCAGCAGCTTGGAACCACTACTTGAAGCTTTCTTT	CASSLEPLLEAFF
TRBV5-1	TRBJ2-1	few	TRBD2	TGCGCCAGCAGCCCCCGACTAGCCGACTACAATGAGCAGTTCTTC	CASSPRLADYNEQFF
TRBV27	TRBJ2-7	NA	NA	TGTGCCAGCAGTCCCCAATTCCCCCCCTACGAGCAGTACTTC	CASSPQFPPYEQYF
TRBV15	TRBJ2-1	NA	TRBD2	TGTGCCACCAGCAGAGCTATCAAACTAGCGGGAGTCAATGAGCAGTTCTTC	CATSRAIKLAGVNEQFF
TRBV14	TRBJ2-7	NA	TRBD2	TGTGCCAGCAGCCCGGACCCCGGGAGGACCTCCTACGAGCAGTACTTC	CASSPDPGRTSYEQYF
TRBV2	TRBJ1-1	NA	NA	TGTGCCAGCACTCGGACGGTCTTCCCGGGGGGGAACACTGAAGCTTTCTTT	CASTRTVFPGGNTEAFF
TRBV21-1	TRBJ2-7	once	NA	TGTGCCAGCAGCAAGGGGACAGCCCCCTACGAGCAGTACTTC	CASSKGTAPYEQYF
TRBV9	TRBJ2-5	few	NA	TGTGCCAGCAGCAGTACCCCCTTACAGGGGACTCTCCAAGAGACCCAGTACTTC	CASSSTPLQGTLQETQYF
TRBV5-4	TRBJ2-6	NA	TRBD1	TGTGCCAGCAGCCCGGGACAGGGATCAGGAGGGGCCAACGTCCTGACTTTC	CASSPGQGSGGANVLTF
TRBV7-6	TRBJ2-7	NA	TRBD2	TGTGCCAGCAGCTTAGTCCCCGATCTAGCGGAAGAGCAGTACTTC	CASSLVPDLAEEQYF
TRBV19	TRBJ2-3	NA	TRBD1	TGTGCCAGTAGCCTCACAGGGGCCAGCACAGATACGCAGTATTTT	CASSLTGASTDTQYF
TRBV15	TRBJ2-7	NA	NA	TGTGCCACCAGCCCCGGGACTTCCTACGAGCAGTACTTC	CATSPGTSYEQYF
TRBV10-2	TRBJ2-5	NA	TRBD2	TGCGCCAGCAGTCTCACCGCGGGACTAGGGACACAAGAGACCCAGTACTTC	CASSLTAGLGTQETQYF
TRBV7-2	TRBJ2-7	NA	NA	TGTGCCAGCAGCTTAGTCACCTACGAGCAGTACTTC	CASSLVTYEQYF
TRBV11-3	TRBJ2-5	NA	TRBD2	TGTGCCAGCAGCTCTAGAGGGGGACTAGCGGGACAAGAGACCCAGTACTTC	CASSSRGGLAGQETQYF
TRBV7-2	TRBJ1-1	few	TRBD1	TGTGCCAGCAGCGTAGGACAGGATCTGAACACTGAAGCTTTCTTT	CASSVGQDLNTEAFF
TRBV30	TRBJ1-2	once	NA	TGTGCCTGGACAGGGCAGGGCTACACCTTC	CAWTGQGYTF
TRBV6-1	TRBJ2-1	NA	NA	TGTGCCAGCAGTGAAATCCCCGGTGAGGGTACTAGCTCCTACAATGAGCAGTTCTTC	CASSEIPGEGTSSYNEQFF
TRBV28	TRBJ2-2	NA	TRBD1	TGTGCCAGCAGTCCACCGGGACAGCCCGTCACCGGGGAGCTGTTTTTT	CASSPPGQPVTGELFF
TRBV7-3	TRBJ2-7	NA	TRBD2	TGTGCCAGCAGCTTAGCGGGAGTGTACGAGCAGTACTTC	CASSLAGVYEQYF
TRBV18	TRBJ1-2	NA	NA	TGTGCCAGCTCACCGTACCAGGACTATGGCTACACCTTC	CASSPYQDYGYTF
TRBV7-3	TRBJ2-3	NA	NA	TGTGCCAGCAGCTTAAGAGACACGCCTAGCACAGATACGCAGTATTTT	CASSLRDTPSTDTQYF
TRBV4-1	TRBJ2-3	NA	NA	TGCGCCAGCCGGGTGGGAGTGGGGTCAGATACGCAGTATTTT	CASRVGVGSDTQYF
TRBV5-1	TRBJ2-7	NA	NA	TGCGCCAGCAGCTTGGCGACAACCCTCTGGGACGAGCAGTACTTC	CASSLATTLWDEQYF
TRBV5-1	TRBJ2-5	NA	NA	TGCGCCAGCAGCTTTGAGGTACAAGAGACCCAGTACTTC	CASSFEVQETQYF
TRBV6-5	TRBJ1-1	NA	NA	TGTGCCAGCACCGCATCCCGGGGGGGGGCCACTGAAGCTTTCTTT	CASTASRGGATEAFF
TRBV7-2	TRBJ1-1	NA	NA	TGTGCCAGCAGCCGACAGTTAAACACTGAAGCTTTCTTT	CASSRQLNTEAFF
TRBV28	TRBJ2-5	NA	TRBD1	TGTGCCAGCAGCCCTAATAACCGGGACAGCAAGACCCAGTACTTC	CASSPNNRDSKTQYF
TRBV11-2	TRBJ1-5	few	NA	TGTGCCAGCAGCTTAGATGTGGCGGGGGGTCAACCCCAGCATTTT	CASSLDVAGGQPQHF
TRBV9	TRBJ2-3	NA	TRBD1	TGTGCCAGCAGCGTAGGGCCAGGGGGTACAGATACGCAGTATTTT	CASSVGPGGTDTQYF
TRBV30	TRBJ2-7	few	TRBD2	TGTGCCTGGAGTGTAGGGACTAGCAGCAGCGAGCAGTACTTC	CAWSVGTSSSEQYF
TRBV7-9	TRBJ1-2	NA	TRBD1	TGTGCCAGCAGCCTCCCGGGGACAGGAAAGTATGGCTACACCTTC	CASSLPGTGKYGYTF
TRBV13	TRBJ2-7	NA	TRBD2	TGTGCCAGCAGCCCGCCCTTGACTAGCGGGAGAAACGAGCAGTACTTC	CASSPPLTSGRNEQYF
TRBV2	TRBJ2-6	NA	NA	TGTGCCACCAGAATTGGGCAGATCTCTGGGGCCAACGTCCTGACTTTC	CATRIGQISGANVLTF